What follows describes a single TCR beta chain. The table came from immunoSEQ multiplex PCR; TCRdb's copy has only in-frame clones and leaves some out. This sample has tens of thousands of clones, with 70% to 85% found just once. Treatment of the sample: preoperative locoregional IRX-2 cytokine immunotherapy. Preoperative locoregional IRX-2 cytokine immunotherapy was tested in the phase Ib source study. The sample comes from a study of preoperative IRX-2 immunotherapy in early breast cancer. The sample was gathered from a patient treated with IRX-2 immunotherapy. The sequence derives from a human donor with breast cancer.

The DNA for the CDR3 is TGTGCCAGCAGCCAGCGGGCTGCCGAATTTTCCTATGGCTACACCTTC. Its translation is CASSQRAAEFSYGYTF. V usage is TRBV11-3 and J usage is TRBJ1-2, with D unresolved. Germline V gene data show CDR1 as SGHNT and CDR2 as YENEEA. The CDR3 runs 16 residues. With 5 bases removed from V and 4 bases from J, the gap between germline ends came to 20 bases.